The 2 T cell receptor beta chains presented below share a single source sample, sequenced in a study of cytomegalovirus exposure and HLA in healthy donors. The PCR used 60 Vbeta and 13 Jbeta primers. Assay used: immunoSEQ multiplex PCR; TCRdb lists only in-frame clones, some missing. This sample's clone table lists 100,000 to 150,000 clones. Input material: PBMCs. The receptors stem from a man younger than 35 in good health and CMV-seronegative.

The rearrangement joins TRBV11-1 to TRBJ1-2; possible D gene TRBD1, 6 bases. V was cut by 2 bases and J by 4 bases, with 8 bases left in between. The CDR3 length is 13 residues. Germline CDR1 is SGHAT and CDR2 is FQDESV (reference sequence). The CDR3 DNA reads as TGTGCCAGCAGCTTAAGGGACACCTATGGCTACACCTTC. Translation gives CASSLRDTYGYTF.

The chain has TRBV11-3 and TRBJ1-3; D unclear. Trimming took 5 bases from V and 2 from J, leaving 13 bases between them. CDR1 SGHNT and CDR2 YENEEA come from the germline V gene. CDR3 length equals 15 residues. The CDR3 DNA reads TGTGCCAGCAGCCACCGGGGTCTGACTGGAAACACCATATATTTT. This encodes CASSHRGLTGNTIYF. The full variable domain, completed using reference TRBV11-3 and TRBJ1-3, is EAGVVQSPRYKIIEKKQPVAFWCNPISGHNTLYWYLQNLGQGPELLIRYENEEAVDDSQLPKDRFSAERLKGVDSTLKIQPAELGDSAVYLCASSHRGLTGNTIYFGEGSWLTVV.